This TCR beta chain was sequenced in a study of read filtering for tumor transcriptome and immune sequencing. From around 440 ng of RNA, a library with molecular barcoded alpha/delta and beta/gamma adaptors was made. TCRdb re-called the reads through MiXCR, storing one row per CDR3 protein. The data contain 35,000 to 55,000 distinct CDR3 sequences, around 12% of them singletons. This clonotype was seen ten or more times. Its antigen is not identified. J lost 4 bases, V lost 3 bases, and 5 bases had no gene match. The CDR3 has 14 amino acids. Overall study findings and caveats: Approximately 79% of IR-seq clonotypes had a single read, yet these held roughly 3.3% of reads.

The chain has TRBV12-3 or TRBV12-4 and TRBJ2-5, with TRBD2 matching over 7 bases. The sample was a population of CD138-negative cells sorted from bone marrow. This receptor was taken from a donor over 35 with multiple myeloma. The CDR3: CASSLAAGAETQYF. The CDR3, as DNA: TGTGCCAGCAGTTTGGCGGCGGGAGCAGAGACCCAGTACTTC.